This entry describes one T cell receptor (beta chain). Antigen specificity is unknown. This entry belongs to a study of CD8+ T cells in alopecia areata. Study results and limitations: Normal scalp had lower clonality than lesional scalp, with alopecia totalis/universalis lesions showing this most strongly. Alphabeta T cells residing in normal skin are also sequenced in scalp samples. Patients displayed less clarity in TCR sharing than mice, a finding possibly related to HLA.

Extracted RNA was reverse transcribed into cDNA, the sequencing template. Produced via immunoSEQ multiplex PCR; TCRdb's table is partial and in-frame only. The repertoire consists of some 130,000 clones, with around 49% occurring once and the leading ten covering approximately 18%. This specimen was CD8+ T cells sorted from blood, taken at week 0. The receptor comes from a human donor with alopecia areata.

CDR3 in DNA: TGTGCCAGCAGGCCTAGCGGCTCCTACGAGCAGTACTTC. Protein sequence: CASRPSGSYEQYF. V usage is TRBV27 and J usage is TRBJ2-7, with 7 bases identical to TRBD2. The trim removed 6 bases at V and 0 bases at J, leaving 2 bases unmatched. CDR3 length: 13 amino acids. Germline values: CDR1 MNHEY, CDR2 SMNVEV (reference sequence).